This TCR beta chain was captured by sequencing in a study of PD-L1 blockade in urothelial cancer. Only in-frame clones appear in the TCRdb table, and some are missing; sequencing was by immunoSEQ multiplex PCR. The table records approximately 32,000 clones, roughly 87% of them present only once. This clone was seen a handful of times. This TCR was recovered from a man aged 70-80 years with urothelial cancer. The material sequenced was PBMCs, taken around atezolizumab (anti-PD-L1) treatment.

The CDR3 nucleotides are TGTGCCAGCAGCTTAATTGGGGGGCAAGAGACCCAGTACTTC. It encodes CASSLIGGQETQYF. The chain joins TRBV7-6 to TRBJ2-5; D might be TRBD2 (6 bases). The CDR3 loop spans 14 amino acids. The germline CDR1 and CDR2 sequences are SGHVS and FNYEAQ. The germline V and J ends were trimmed by 2 bases and 2 bases, with 9 bases remaining between them.